This entry lists 18 T cell receptor beta chains sequenced from one sample in a study of blood T cell repertoires in COVID-19. Assay used: immunoSEQ multiplex PCR; TCRdb lists only in-frame clones, some missing. Of 250,000 to 350,000 clones listed, around 90% are singletons. Sequencing input: PBMCs or T cells enriched from blood (not recorded which). The receptors originated from a woman between 25 and 40 years old who had recovered from COVID-19.

CDR3 sequence: CASSIPGQGIQETQYF. In DNA, the CDR3 is TGTGCCAGTAGTATCCCGGGACAGGGGATTCAAGAGACCCAGTACTTC. The gene calls are TRBV19 and TRBJ2-5; TRBD1 aligns across 10 bases. The CDR3 is 16 amino acids. V was clipped by 3 bases and J by 2 bases; unmatched bases: 6. Germline V lookup: CDR1 LNHDA, CDR2 SQIVND (reference sequence). Based on the CDR3 plus reference TRBV19 and TRBJ2-5, the full variable domain is DGGITQSPKYLFRKEGQNVTLSCEQNLNHDAMYWYRQDPGQGLRLIYYSQIVNDFQKGDIAEGYSVSREKKESFPLTVTSAQKNPTAFYLCASSIPGQGIQETQYFGPGTRLLVL.

On this clone: This specimen includes other DNA sequences encoding the same CDR3. This sequence joins TRBV19 and TRBJ1-5; possible D gene TRBD1, 5 bases. This CDR3 region has 13 residues. Trimming took off 2 bases at V and 6 bases at J, with 8 bases between the two ends. The germline CDR1 and CDR2 sequences are LNHDA and SQIVND (reference sequence). The chain's CDR3 is CASSIQGGQPQHF. DNA for the CDR3: TGTGCCAGTAGTATACAGGGCGGTCAGCCCCAGCATTTT.

This clone has just one count. V usage is TRBV29-1 and J usage is TRBJ2-7; D might be TRBD2 (6 bases). In germline, CDR1 is SQVTM, CDR2 ANQGSEA. The CDR3 totals 13 residues. V dropped 4 bases and J dropped 5 bases, with 15 bases sitting between them. The CDR3 protein is CSVVPRESDEQYF. CDR3 DNA: TGCAGCGTTGTGCCCCGGGAGAGCGACGAGCAGTACTTC.

V and J are TRBV7-9 and TRBJ1-4, with 8 bases aligning to TRBD1. The CDR3 length is 14 residues. The junction had 4 bases not matched to a gene; V was cut back by 5 bases and J by 5 bases. Germline CDR1 is SEHNR and CDR2 is FQNEAQ (reference sequence). In DNA form, the CDR3 reads TGTGCCAGCAGCCTACGGACAGGGAATGAAAAACTGTTTTTT. Translation gives CASSLRTGNEKLFF.

The chain recombines TRBV5-4 with TRBJ2-1, with 11 nucleotides matching TRBD1. Looked up from germline, CDR1 is SGHNT and CDR2 is YYREEE (reference sequence). The CDR3 is made up of 14 amino acids. With 2 bases clipped from V and 6 bases from J, the junction kept 1 base outside the gene matches. CDR3 protein: CASSFGTGGNEQFF. CDR3 nucleotide sequence: TGTGCCAGCAGCTTCGGGACAGGGGGCAATGAGCAGTTCTTC.

The J gene is TRBJ1-4, the V gene TRBV7-9; TRBD1 agrees at 7 bases. The CDR3 is 15 residues long. Per germline, CDR1 SEHNR and CDR2 FQNEAQ (reference sequence). Losses at the gene ends were 3 bases for V and 5 bases for J; bases not matched to a gene: 6. The CDR3 sequence: CASSFLQGSNEKLFF. CDR3 nucleotides: TGTGCCAGCAGCTTTTTACAGGGGAGCAATGAAAAACTGTTTTTT.

This clone was observed a few times. The chain carries TRBV27 and TRBJ1-4; tentative D call: TRBD1 (5 bases). Trimming removed 3 bases at V and 0 bases at J, with 11 bases between. Per the germline V gene, CDR1 is MNHEY and CDR2 is SMNVEV (reference sequence). This CDR3 has 16 amino acids. CDR3 nucleotides: TGTGCCAGCAGTTTCTGGGGGACTTCAACTAATGAAAAACTGTTTTTT. This gives the protein CASSFWGTSTNEKLFF.

V and J are TRBV4-1 and TRBJ2-1, with TRBD1 as a possible D gene (5 bases). The CDR3 is 15 amino acids. V was clipped by 1 base and J by 9 bases, with 16 bases between them. Germline-derived CDR1 and CDR2 are MGHRA and YSYEKL. The DNA of the CDR3 is TGCGCCAGCAGCCAAGGAGGAACTTCCGACAGTGAGCAGTTCTTC. This translates into CASSQGGTSDSEQFF.

This chain uses TRBV6-5 with TRBJ2-7; 9 nucleotides align to TRBD1. This CDR3 has 15 residues. Trimming cost V 4 bases and J 9 bases; bases outside gene matches: 13. Looked up from germline, CDR1 is MNHEY and CDR2 is SVGAGI. The DNA of the CDR3 is TGTGCCAGCAGTTCGGTAACAAGGACAGGGGCACGGCAGTACTTC. Residues: CASSSVTRTGARQYF.

The chain is built from TRBV27 and TRBJ2-1; 8 nucleotides line up with TRBD2. Looked up from germline, CDR1 is MNHEY and CDR2 is SMNVEV (reference sequence). V trimming: 7 bases; J trimming: 2 bases; junction bases outside the gene matches: 4. This CDR3 has 14 residues. The CDR3 coding sequence is TGTGCCAGCAAATTAGCGGGAACCTACAATGAGCAGTTCTTC. It is translated as CASKLAGTYNEQFF.

The chain joins TRBV2 to TRBJ1-6; D might be TRBD1 (6 bases). V was clipped by 2 bases and J by 5 bases, with 13 bases between them. Germline V lookup: CDR1 SNHLY, CDR2 FYNNEI. This CDR3 has 16 amino acids. The CDR3 DNA reads as TGTGCCAGCAGTGAAAACGGGACACCAAATAATTCACCCCTCCACTTT. Protein product: CASSENGTPNNSPLHF.

This clone was seen a handful of times. The chain links TRBV30 to TRBJ2-2; 12 bases are shared with TRBD2. Germline values: CDR1 GTSNPN, CDR2 SVGIG (reference sequence). V dropped 8 bases and J dropped 6; count of bases not matched to a gene: 4. This CDR3 contains 13 residues. The CDR3 bases are TGTGCCGGTGGACTAGCGGGATCCGGGGAGCTGTTTTTT. Translation gives CAGGLAGSGELFF. Full variable domain (outside the CDR3, taken from reference TRBV30 and TRBJ2-2): SQTIHQWPATLVQPVGSPLSLECTVEGTSNPNLYWYRQAAGRGLQLLFYSVGIGQISSEVPQNLSASRPQDRQFILSSKKLLLSDSGFYLCAGGLAGSGELFFGEGSRLTVL.

For this clone: The junction departs from the called germline gene at one end, perhaps through a read error. The CDR3 DNA sequence: TGTGTCATCAGATTCGTCACTCCGGAGGGGTTTAGCAATCAGCCCCAGCATTTT. It encodes CVIRFVTPEGFSNQPQHF. The V gene is TRBV10-3, the J gene TRBJ1-5; weak D call: TRBD1 (5 bases). The CDR3 is made up of 18 amino acids. CDR1 is ENHRY, CDR2 SYGVKD, per germline.

CDR3 in amino acids: CASSFTRLNTEAFF. Here the CDR3 DNA reads TGTGCCAGCAGTTTTACCAGGCTGAACACTGAAGCTTTCTTT. This rearrangement joins TRBV28 to TRBJ1-1; no firm D call. Trimming took off 3 bases at V and 0 bases at J, with 8 bases between the two ends. This CDR3 is 14 amino acids long. CDR1 MDHEN and CDR2 SYDVKM come from the germline V gene.

This clone is a singleton in its sample. The gene calls are TRBV7-2 and TRBJ2-7, with 16 bases that match TRBD2. Germline V gene lookup returns CDR1 SGHTA and CDR2 FQGNSA. The CDR3 covers 17 residues. Germline trimming cut 4 bases from V and 0 bases from J; bases unmatched to any gene: 3. The CDR3: CASSSGLAGGSSYEQYF. The CDR3 nucleotides are TGTGCCAGCAGCTCGGGACTAGCGGGAGGGAGCTCCTACGAGCAGTACTTC.

This clone was detected once. The chain links TRBV9 to TRBJ2-1; 8 bases align to TRBD2. The CDR3 extends over 14 amino acids. The V segment lost 6 bases and the J segment 0 bases; nucleotides outside the gene matches: 2. CDR1 is SGDLS and CDR2 is YYNGEE in the germline V gene. The CDR3 sequence: CASTGTSSYNEQFF. CDR3 bases: TGTGCCAGCACCGGGACTAGCTCCTACAATGAGCAGTTCTTC.

This rearrangement joins TRBV28 to TRBJ2-3; TRBD2 matches at 10 bases. Germline assignment: CDR1 MDHEN and CDR2 SYDVKM. Unmatched junction bases numbered 9, after V lost 3 bases and J lost 6 bases. This CDR3 has 16 amino acids. The CDR3 protein is CASSLVASGSTDTQYF. The CDR3 nucleotides read TGTGCCAGCAGTTTGGTGGCTAGCGGGAGTACGGATACGCAGTATTTT.

The chain joins TRBV28 to TRBJ2-7; D is unclear. The V and J ends lost 5 bases and 7 bases respectively, with 9 bases between them. The V gene's germline CDR1 is MDHEN and CDR2 SYDVKM. The CDR3 is made up of 11 amino acids. CDR3 DNA sequence: TGTGCCAGCAGTACCCTGACAGAGCAGTACTTC. The encoded protein is CASSTLTEQYF.